The 25 T cell receptor beta chains in this list originate from one sample, sequenced in a study of PD-1 blockade in mismatch repair-deficient tumors. TCRdb's table, derived via immunoSEQ multiplex PCR, lists solely in-frame clones and lacks some. The table has more than 40,000 clones, roughly 80% seen once. The sequenced sample was peripheral blood, obtained 4 weeks after starting pembrolizumab. Receptor source: an adult with mismatch repair-deficient cancer.

The V and J genes are TRBV5-1 and TRBJ1-2; D gene unclear. Per germline, CDR1 SGHRS and CDR2 YFSETQ. V gave up 0 bases and J gave up 4 bases, with 7 bases separating them. The CDR3 spans 13 residues. The CDR3, as DNA: TGCGCCAGCAGCTTGGAGCTTACCTATGGCTACACCTTC. It yields the protein CASSLELTYGYTF.

The J gene is TRBJ2-2, the V gene TRBV7-6; maybe TRBD2 (6 bases). Germline CDR1 SGHVS, CDR2 FNYEAQ. The CDR3 totals 15 residues. V gave up 5 bases and J gave up 0 bases, with 10 bases separating them. The CDR3 DNA reads as TGTGCCAGCAGCCCCGGGGGAGCGAACACCGGGGAGCTGTTTTTT. Translation: CASSPGGANTGELFF.

The V gene is TRBV4-3, the J gene TRBJ1-5; D unclear. The CDR3 is 13 residues long. Per the germline V gene, CDR1 is LGHNA and CDR2 is YSLEER. Deletions cut 0 bases from V and 6 bases from J, with 6 bases between. The CDR3 loop reads CASSQDLVQPQHF. CDR3 coding DNA: TGCGCCAGCAGCCAAGATCTGGTTCAGCCCCAGCATTTT.

The J gene is TRBJ2-5, the V gene TRBV4-1; 9 bases align to TRBD2. V shed 3 bases, J shed 5 bases, and the junction held 10 bases outside the gene matches. Germline V gene data show CDR1 as MGHRA and CDR2 as YSYEKL. CDR3 length equals 16 residues. This CDR3 is CASSQVWREGLETQYF. DNA for the CDR3: TGCGCCAGCAGCCAGGTTTGGCGGGAGGGCCTGGAGACCCAGTACTTC.

This chain connects TRBV6-6 to TRBJ2-7; D unclear. Germline V gene sequence: CDR1 MNHNY, CDR2 SVGAGI (reference sequence). The V gene lost 4 bases and the J gene lost 6 bases, with 16 bases spanning the gap. CDR3 length: 14 amino acids. DNA of the CDR3: TGTGCCAGCAGTTTGATAAAAGTGGCATCCGAGCAGTACTTC. Translation gives CASSLIKVASEQYF.

V is TRBV7-9 and J is TRBJ2-1, with 9 bases lining up with TRBD2. Per germline, CDR1 SEHNR and CDR2 FQNEAQ (reference sequence). Trimming took 7 bases from V and 9 from J; bases not matched to a gene: 19. This CDR3 spans 17 amino acids. The chain's CDR3 is CASIKENGLAGLGEQFF. DNA for the CDR3: TGTGCCAGCATTAAAGAAAACGGGCTAGCGGGACTGGGTGAGCAGTTCTTC.

CDR3 DNA: TGCGCCAGCAGCGTAACAGGGGGAGGCGGGGAGCTGTTTTTT. This sequence encodes CASSVTGGGGELFF. The chain combines TRBV5-1 with TRBJ2-2; 8 positions agree with TRBD1. The CDR3 is 14 residues long. Germline CDR1 reads SGHRS; CDR2 reads YFSETQ. With V trimmed by 4 bases and J by 7 bases, 6 bases remained unmatched.

The chain has TRBV11-3 and TRBJ1-2, with TRBD1 matching over 9 bases. The CDR3 has 16 amino acids. The germline gives CDR1 SGHNT, CDR2 YENEEA. V lost 1 base to trimming and J lost 3 bases; unmatched junction nucleotides: 6. Here the CDR3 DNA reads TGTGCCAGCAGCTTAGCCGGGACAGGGCTAGACTATGGCTACACCTTC. It encodes CASSLAGTGLDYGYTF.

The chain links TRBV4-1 to TRBJ2-1, with 9 bases that match TRBD2. The germline CDR1 and CDR2 sequences are MGHRA and YSYEKL. The CDR3 is 17 residues long. V lost 1 base, J lost 3 bases, and 7 bases stayed unmatched. CDR3 in amino acids: CASSQGTKTSGYNEQFF. As DNA, the CDR3 is TGCGCCAGCAGCCAAGGAACCAAGACTAGCGGCTACAATGAGCAGTTCTTC.

This clone has a single count. The chain combines TRBV18 with TRBJ2-5; the match to TRBD1 covers 9 bases. Per the germline V gene, CDR1 is KGHSH and CDR2 is LQKENI. Germline trimming cut 5 bases from V and 5 bases from J; bases unmatched to any gene: 9. The CDR3 covers 15 residues. This CDR3 is CASSVQGAARETQYF. The DNA for the CDR3 is TGTGCCAGCTCAGTACAGGGGGCGGCGAGGGAGACCCAGTACTTC.

V usage is TRBV6-1 and J usage is TRBJ2-7; D may be TRBD1 (6 bases). The CDR3 is 14 residues long. Germline assignment: CDR1 MNHNS and CDR2 SASEGT. The V gene lost 8 bases and the J gene lost 0 bases, with 14 bases spanning the gap. The CDR3, as DNA: TGTGCCAGCCACACCCAGGGGTTCTCCTACGAGCAGTACTTC. This codes for CASHTQGFSYEQYF.

This chain joins TRBV30 and TRBJ2-2, with a weak D call TRBD1 (6 bases). This CDR3 is 12 amino acids long. The V end lost 2 bases, the J end lost 9 bases, and 10 bases lay between the germline ends. Germline V gives CDR1 GTSNPN, CDR2 SVGIG (reference sequence). CDR3: CAWSPQGWELFF. Written as DNA, the CDR3 is TGTGCCTGGAGTCCACAGGGTTGGGAGCTGTTTTTT.

The sample holds a few counts of this clone. The rearrangement uses TRBV11-3 and TRBJ2-7; D may match TRBD1 or TRBD2 (5 bases each). Germline V CDR1 and CDR2: SGHNT, YENEEA. With 5 bases removed from V and 5 bases from J, the gap between germline ends came to 16 bases. The CDR3 length is 14 residues. The CDR3 nucleotides are TGTGCCAGCAGCATTCGACGGGGCCCCAACGAGCAGTACTTC. Translated, it gives CASSIRRGPNEQYF.

V is TRBV11-2 and J is TRBJ2-1; D is unresolved. The CDR3 is 15 amino acids. Deletions cut 3 bases from V and 5 bases from J, with 14 bases between. Germline V gene data show CDR1 as SGHAT and CDR2 as FQNNGV. The CDR3: CASSFDPFLDNEQFF. The CDR3, as DNA: TGTGCCAGCAGCTTTGACCCGTTTTTGGACAATGAGCAGTTCTTC.

The chain combines TRBV6-5 with TRBJ2-7; no definite D call. Germline lookup yields CDR1 MNHEY and CDR2 SVGAGI. Trimming stripped 0 bases from V and 1 base from J, with 10 bases between. This CDR3 is built from 15 residues. The CDR3 region is CASSYSVLGSYEQYF. The CDR3 DNA reads TGTGCCAGCAGTTACTCGGTATTGGGGTCCTACGAGCAGTACTTC.

The rearrangement joins TRBV19 to TRBJ2-5; TRBD2 matches 8 bases. J lost 3 bases, V lost 2 bases, and 8 bases had no gene match. There are 16 residues in the CDR3. CDR1 and CDR2 from the germline V gene are LNHDA and SQIVND (reference sequence). Written as DNA, the CDR3 is TGTGCCAGTAGTATACTAGCGGGTAATGGAGAAGAGACCCAGTACTTC. Residues: CASSILAGNGEETQYF.

A single count supports this clone. The chain couples TRBV25-1 to TRBJ2-2; D tentatively fits TRBD1 or TRBD2 (5 bases each). Germline CDR1 and CDR2: MGHDK and SYGVNS. V was pared by 4 bases and J by 5 bases, with 20 bases between. The CDR3 contains 17 residues. In DNA, the CDR3 is TGTGCCAGCAGTGTCCCGGGGACCCCTAGGAGGACCGGGGAGCTGTTTTTT. This encodes CASSVPGTPRRTGELFF.

V gene TRBV9 combines with J gene TRBJ2-1, with 8 bases that match TRBD2. Germline CDR1 reads SGDLS; CDR2 reads YYNGEE. This CDR3 contains 16 residues. V dropped 0 bases and J dropped 6; count of bases not matched to a gene: 8. CDR3: CASSVDGGSGGNEQFF. The CDR3 DNA reads as TGTGCCAGCAGCGTAGACGGCGGGAGCGGGGGCAATGAGCAGTTCTTC.

The chain couples TRBV5-8 to TRBJ2-7, with 10 bases matching TRBD2. This CDR3 spans 15 amino acids. Germline-derived CDR1 and CDR2 are SGHTS and YDEGEE. V gave up 4 bases and J gave up 1 base; unmatched junction bases: 5. CDR3 nucleotides: TGTGCCAGCAGCCTTCTAGCGGGAGAGTCCTACGAGCAGTACTTC. Translation gives CASSLLAGESYEQYF. The whole variable domain, remainder taken from reference TRBV5-8 and TRBJ2-7, is EAGVTQSPTHLIKTRGQQATLRCSPISGHTSVYWYQQALGLGLQFLLWYDEGEERNRGNFPPRFSGRQFPNYSSELNVNALELEDSALYLCASSLLAGESYEQYFGPGTRLTVT.

The rearrangement links TRBV11-3 to TRBJ1-2, with D hard to call. V was clipped by 5 bases and J by 2 bases, with 12 bases between them. CDR1 and CDR2 from the germline V gene are SGHNT and YENEEA. The CDR3 has 14 residues. DNA for the CDR3: TGTGCCAGCAGCCCCTCGGGTGACAACTATGGCTACACCTTC. Encoded protein: CASSPSGDNYGYTF.

V and J are TRBV9 and TRBJ2-5, with D perhaps given as TRBD1 or TRBD2 (7 bases each). Germline CDR1 and CDR2: SGDLS and YYNGEE. This CDR3 comprises 15 residues. Trimming cost V 0 bases and J 4 bases, with 13 bases left between them. The chain's CDR3 is CASSVGQGGGETQYF. The CDR3 nucleotides read TGTGCCAGCAGCGTAGGACAGGGAGGGGGAGAGACCCAGTACTTC.

This chain connects TRBV5-1 to TRBJ1-3, with a tentative D call TRBD1 (5 bases). This CDR3 spans 15 amino acids. The V gene lost 3 bases and the J gene lost 2 bases, with 12 bases spanning the gap. CDR1 and CDR2 from the germline V gene are SGHRS and YFSETQ. The CDR3 spells CASSSGTSTGNTIYF. The CDR3 DNA follows: TGCGCCAGCAGCTCCGGGACGAGCACTGGAAACACCATATATTTT.

V is TRBV9 and J is TRBJ1-2, with D possibly being TRBD1 (5 bases). This CDR3 spans 14 amino acids. The V gene lost 0 bases and the J gene lost 4 bases, with 10 bases spanning the gap. Germline CDR1 is SGDLS and CDR2 is YYNGEE. The CDR3 region has the DNA TGTGCCAGCAGCGTAGCCGACAGTCCCTATGGCTACACCTTC. Amino acid sequence: CASSVADSPYGYTF.

The chain joins TRBV7-8 to TRBJ2-4; no clear D. This CDR3 spans 15 amino acids. Germline CDR1 and CDR2: SGHVS and FQNEAQ. V lost 1 base and J lost 9, with 16 bases in between. The CDR3 region has the DNA TGTGCCAGCAGCTTAGGTCATGGGGTGGCAATCATTCAGTACTTC. Amino acid sequence: CASSLGHGVAIIQYF. Full variable domain (remainder filled in from reference TRBV7-8 and TRBJ2-4): GAGVSQSPRYKVAKRGQDVALRCDPISGHVSLFWYQQALGQGPEFLTYFQNEAQLDKSGLPSDRFFAERPEGSVSTLKIQRTQQEDSAVYLCASSLGHGVAIIQYFGAGTRLSVL.

The rearrangement links TRBV5-1 to TRBJ2-3; perhaps TRBD1 as D (8 bases). In germline, CDR1 is SGHRS, CDR2 YFSETQ. Trimming removed 1 base from V and 1 base from J, with 25 bases in between. CDR3 length: 20 amino acids. The CDR3 region is CASSLLSRTGRGDGTDTQYF. CDR3 coding DNA: TGCGCCAGCAGCTTGTTGTCGAGGACAGGGAGGGGAGATGGCACAGATACGCAGTATTTT.